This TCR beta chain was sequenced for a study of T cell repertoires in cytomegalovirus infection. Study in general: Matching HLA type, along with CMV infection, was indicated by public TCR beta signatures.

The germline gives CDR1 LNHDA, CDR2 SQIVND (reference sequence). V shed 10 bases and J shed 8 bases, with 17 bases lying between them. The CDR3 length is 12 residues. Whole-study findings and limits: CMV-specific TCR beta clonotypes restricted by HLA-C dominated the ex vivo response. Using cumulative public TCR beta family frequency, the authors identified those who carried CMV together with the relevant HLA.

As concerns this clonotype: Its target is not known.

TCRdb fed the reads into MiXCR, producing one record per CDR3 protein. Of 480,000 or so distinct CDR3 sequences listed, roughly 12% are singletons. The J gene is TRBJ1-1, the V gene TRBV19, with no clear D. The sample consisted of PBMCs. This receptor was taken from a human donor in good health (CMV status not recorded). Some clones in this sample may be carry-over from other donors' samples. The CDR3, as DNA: TGTGCCACTACGGCCGTAAGCCTAGAAGCTTTCTTT. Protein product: CATTAVSLEAFF.